Listed below are T cell receptor beta chains from one sample, sequenced in a study of shared clonotypes between healthy human individuals. TCRdb's table, derived via immunoSEQ multiplex PCR, lists solely in-frame clones and lacks some. The sample includes around 2.5 million clones, 93% of them seen just once. Sequencing was performed on naive CD4+ T cells from PBMCs. The receptor source for this set is a man aged 18 to 35 in good health. Some clones in this sample may be carry-over from other donors' samples. CDR3s include the opening cysteine and the closing phenylalanine or tryptophan. D genes are given only for firm matches. Not every row has a clone size; where given, it reads once, few, many or a size class.

j_gene | d_gene | abundance | v_gene | CDR3aa | CDR3nt
TRBJ1-2 | TRBD1 | NA | TRBV7-3 | CASSSGTGDIGYTF | TGTGCCAGCAGCTCCGGGACAGGGGATATAGGCTACACCTTC
TRBJ1-2 | NA | NA | TRBV15 | CATSRGGNYGYTF | TGTGCCACCAGCAGAGGAGGTAACTATGGCTACACCTTC
TRBJ2-3 | NA | NA | TRBV25-1 | CASRIRDGYTDTQYF | TGTGCCAGCAGGATTCGGGACGGTTACACAGATACGCAGTATTTT
TRBJ2-5 | TRBD1 | NA | TRBV7-9 | CASSAGTGEGETQYF | TGTGCCAGCAGCGCCGGGACAGGGGAAGGAGAGACCCAGTACTTC
TRBJ1-1 | NA | NA | TRBV7-2 | CASSRQEPNTEAFF | TGTGCCAGCAGCCGACAGGAACCCAACACTGAAGCTTTCTTT
TRBJ1-2 | TRBD1 | NA | TRBV7-3 | CASSQTGDSHGYTF | TGTGCCAGCAGCCAAACAGGGGATTCTCATGGCTACACCTTC
TRBJ2-2 | NA | NA | TRBV19 | CASSIKSLANTGELFF | TGTGCCAGTAGTATAAAAAGCTTAGCGAACACCGGGGAGCTGTTTTTT
TRBJ2-5 | NA | NA | TRBV7-9 | CASSSKVIETQYF | TGTGCCAGCAGTTCGAAGGTTATCGAGACCCAGTACTTC
TRBJ2-1 | NA | NA | TRBV29-1 | CSAPGRPAAYNEQFF | TGCAGCGCTCCGGGACGGCCGGCAGCCTACAATGAGCAGTTCTTC
TRBJ2-3 | TRBD2 | NA | TRBV5-4 | CASSWGASGNTQYF | TGTGCCAGCAGCTGGGGGGCTAGCGGGAATACGCAGTATTTT
TRBJ2-7 | TRBD1 | NA | TRBV7-2 | CASSPSGTAYEQYF | TGTGCCAGCAGCCCCAGTGGGACAGCCTACGAGCAGTACTTC
TRBJ2-5 | NA | NA | TRBV11-2 | CASSLVPGEFETQYF | TGTGCCAGCAGCTTAGTTCCGGGAGAGTTCGAGACCCAGTACTTC
TRBJ1-1 | TRBD1 | NA | TRBV11-2 | CASSFYWDSGAFF | TGTGCCAGCAGCTTCTACTGGGACAGTGGAGCTTTCTTT
TRBJ2-4 | NA | NA | TRBV7-9 | CASSTPSNGQQNIQYF | TGTGCCAGCAGCACCCCCTCAAACGGACAGCAAAACATTCAGTACTTC
TRBJ2-1 | NA | NA | TRBV7-3 | CASSLFGRGTSYNEQFF | TGTGCCAGCAGCTTATTCGGCAGGGGAACCTCCTACAATGAGCAGTTCTTC
TRBJ2-7 | NA | NA | TRBV5-4 | CASSLISPSSYEQYF | TGTGCCAGCAGCTTGATATCCCCGAGCTCCTACGAGCAGTACTTC
TRBJ1-1 | TRBD1 | NA | TRBV2 | CASKGQTNTEAFF | TGTGCCAGCAAGGGACAGACGAACACTGAAGCTTTCTTT
TRBJ2-1 | TRBD2 | NA | TRBV6-1 | CASSEGTSTNEQFF | TGTGCCAGCAGTGAAGGGACTAGCACGAATGAGCAGTTCTTC
TRBJ1-1 | NA | NA | TRBV21-1 | CASSPYRRLGNTEAFF | TGTGCCAGCAGCCCCTATAGGCGGTTGGGGAACACTGAAGCTTTCTTT
TRBJ1-1 | NA | few | TRBV18 | CASSPQVQAEAFF | TGTGCCAGCTCACCACAGGTACAGGCTGAAGCTTTCTTT
TRBJ2-7 | TRBD1 | NA | TRBV29-1 | CSAYMRDRLSSYEQYF | TGCAGCGCATACATGAGGGACAGACTAAGCTCCTACGAGCAGTACTTC
TRBJ2-1 | NA | once | TRBV6-1 | CASSGDQNYNEQFF | TGTGCCAGCTCTGGGGACCAGAACTACAATGAGCAGTTCTTC
TRBJ2-1 | NA | NA | TRBV6-4 | CASSESGSLLPEQFF | TGTGCCAGCAGTGAGTCCGGGAGTCTCCTGCCTGAGCAGTTCTTC
TRBJ2-1 | NA | once | TRBV4-3 | CASSQGAFLRAYNEQFF | TGCGCCAGCAGCCAAGGTGCCTTCCTTCGGGCCTACAATGAGCAGTTCTTC
TRBJ2-7 | NA | NA | TRBV2 | CASRQNRYEQYF | TGTGCCAGCAGACAGAATAGATACGAGCAGTACTTC
TRBJ1-1 | NA | NA | TRBV19 | CASSIYGRGTFDRPNTEAFF | TGTGCCAGTAGTATCTATGGGCGGGGGACATTTGACCGCCCGAACACTGAAGCTTTCTTT
TRBJ2-6 | NA | NA | TRBV6-1 | CASSVVGSLVGAGANVLTF | TGTGCCAGCAGTGTAGTGGGTAGTTTGGTAGGGGCTGGGGCCAACGTCCTGACTTTC